The next 30 T cell receptor beta chains were all read from a single sample in a study of shared clonotypes between healthy human individuals. TCRdb's copy holds only in-frame clones and misses some; the assay was immunoSEQ multiplex PCR. Of roughly 2.1 million clones in the sample, about 92% were seen once. CD8 cells regarded as naive lacked CD45RO, were positively chosen for CCR7, and omitted terminally differentiated effector memory CD45RA+ cells. Sequenced: naive CD8+ T cells from PBMCs. The receptors here all came from a man between 18 and 29 years old in good health. Some clones in this sample may be carry-over from other donors' samples.

The chain employs TRBV28 and TRBJ2-3; TRBD1 matches 10 bases. The CDR3 has 20 amino acids. CDR1 is MDHEN, CDR2 SYDVKM, per germline. J gave up 1 base and V 3 bases, and 16 bases lay outside the gene matches. The CDR3 coding sequence is TGTGCCAGCAGTTTCCCCGGGACAGGGGATAAAGTGATACGCACAGATACGCAGTATTTT. Encoded protein: CASSFPGTGDKVIRTDTQYF.

This clone was seen more than once but under ten times. The same CDR3 is also encoded by other DNA sequences in this sample. The rearrangement joins TRBV9 to TRBJ1-1; no clear D gene. The germline V gene has CDR1 SGDLS and CDR2 YYNGEE. V lost 0 bases and J lost 1, with 4 bases in between. The CDR3 runs to 13 residues. The CDR3, as DNA: TGTGCCAGCAGCGTAGTGTGGAACACTGAAGCTTTCTTT. This sequence encodes CASSVVWNTEAFF.

The V call is TRBV28, the J call TRBJ2-7, with D possibly being TRBD1 (6 bases). The V gene lost 6 bases and the J gene lost 8 bases, with 14 bases spanning the gap. CDR1 and CDR2 (germline): MDHEN, SYDVKM. The CDR3 spans 12 residues. The CDR3 protein is CASRPHREKQYF. In DNA, the CDR3 is TGTGCCAGCAGACCCCACAGGGAAAAGCAGTACTTC.

The V gene is TRBV5-8, the J gene TRBJ2-7, with a possible D match to TRBD1 (5 bases). The CDR3 has 11 amino acids. Between the trimmed V and J ends, which lost 7 bases and 5 bases, there was a span of 10 bases. The V gene's germline CDR1 is SGHTS and CDR2 YDEGEE. Here the CDR3 DNA reads TGTGCCAGCGGCAGGGCCGACGAGCAGTACTTC. Its translation: CASGRADEQYF.

Of note for this clone: The sample has other DNA sequences that encode this CDR3 too. V usage is TRBV4-1 and J usage is TRBJ2-7; D may match TRBD1 or TRBD2 (5 bases each). This CDR3 region has 13 residues. The ends were cut back, 0 bases at V and 6 bases at J, with 9 bases in the middle. Germline assignment: CDR1 MGHRA and CDR2 YSYEKL. The CDR3 loop is CASSQDRGSEQYF. In DNA, the CDR3 is TGCGCCAGCAGCCAAGATCGGGGCAGCGAGCAGTACTTC.

The genes are TRBV11-2 and TRBJ2-2; no definite D call. Germline loops: CDR1 SGHAT, CDR2 FQNNGV. V shed 2 bases and J shed 3 bases, with 4 bases lying between them. The CDR3 is 13 amino acids. CDR3 sequence reads: CASSLSDTGELFF. The DNA for the CDR3 is TGTGCCAGCAGCTTATCAGACACCGGGGAGCTGTTTTTT.

This chain links TRBV5-8 with TRBJ2-5; no clear D. This CDR3 has 12 residues. Germline V gene sequence: CDR1 SGHTS, CDR2 YDEGEE. Trimming stripped 0 bases from V and 9 bases from J, with 9 bases between. CDR3 region: CASSLALYPQYF. The CDR3 DNA follows: TGTGCCAGCAGCTTGGCGCTGTATCCCCAGTACTTC. The full variable domain, with the rest looked up from reference TRBV5-8 and TRBJ2-5, is EAGVTQSPTHLIKTRGQQATLRCSPISGHTSVYWYQQALGLGLQFLLWYDEGEERNRGNFPPRFSGRQFPNYSSELNVNALELEDSALYLCASSLALYPQYFGPGTRLLVL.

This clone was detected once. The J gene is TRBJ1-5, the V gene TRBV4-3; possible D gene TRBD1, 6 bases. The CDR3 runs to 18 residues. Germline CDR1 reads LGHNA; CDR2 reads YSLEER. Between the trimmed V and J ends, which lost 1 base and 0 bases, there was a span of 16 bases. The CDR3 sequence: CASSQVLGDRYSNQPQHF. The DNA of the CDR3 is TGCGCCAGCAGCCAAGTTTTAGGAGACAGGTATAGCAATCAGCCCCAGCATTTT.

This clone turned up a few times. The chain joins TRBV19 to TRBJ1-2, with D tentatively TRBD1 (6 bases). Germline CDR1 and CDR2: LNHDA and SQIVND (reference sequence). The length of the CDR3 is 14 residues. V lost 6 bases to trimming and J lost 0 bases, with 11 bases between them. The CDR3 coding sequence is TGTGCCAGTAGCCAACAGGGAGCTAACTATGGCTACACCTTC. Translated, it gives CASSQQGANYGYTF. The variable domain in full, completed from reference TRBV19 and TRBJ1-2, reads DGGITQSPKYLFRKEGQNVTLSCEQNLNHDAMYWYRQDPGQGLRLIYYSQIVNDFQKGDIAEGYSVSREKKESFPLTVTSAQKNPTAFYLCASSQQGANYGYTFGSGTRLTVV.

The chain couples TRBV2 to TRBJ2-1; TRBD1 matches 11 bases. This CDR3 comprises 15 residues. Germline assignment: CDR1 SNHLY and CDR2 FYNNEI. The V and J ends lost 4 bases and 5 bases, in that order; junction bases with no gene match: 4. CDR3 in amino acids: CASSADRGLNNEQFF. CDR3 sequence (DNA): TGTGCCAGCAGTGCGGACAGGGGGCTCAACAATGAGCAGTTCTTC.

V and J are TRBV9 and TRBJ2-5; the D is unclear. V was pared by 3 bases and J by 0 bases, with 6 bases between. The CDR3 is made up of 13 amino acids. The germline gives CDR1 SGDLS, CDR2 YYNGEE. The chain's CDR3 is CASSGGNQETQYF. Here the CDR3 DNA reads TGTGCCAGCAGCGGGGGAAACCAAGAGACCCAGTACTTC.

The V call is TRBV28, the J call TRBJ2-7; D may be TRBD1 (6 bases). V lost 4 bases and J lost 3, with 25 bases in between. Germline assignment: CDR1 MDHEN and CDR2 SYDVKM. The CDR3 sequence is 18 residues long. Here the CDR3 reads CASSSRRQVIGRDYEQYF. The CDR3 nucleotides are TGTGCCAGCAGTTCCCGCAGACAGGTCATCGGTAGGGACTACGAGCAGTACTTC.

The chain has TRBV7-7 and TRBJ1-1, with unresolved D. The CDR3 covers 13 residues. In germline, CDR1 is SSHAT, CDR2 FNYEAQ (reference sequence). Trimming stripped 5 bases from V and 1 base from J, with 8 bases between. The CDR3 region has the DNA TGTGCCAGCAGCAAAGAGAAGAACACTGAAGCTTTCTTT. This gives the protein CASSKEKNTEAFF.

The V call is TRBV11-2, the J call TRBJ2-1; D not certain. CDR1 and CDR2 from the germline V gene are SGHAT and FQNNGV. The V and J ends lost 3 bases and 6 bases respectively, with 9 bases between them. The CDR3 is 13 amino acids. The CDR3 DNA is TGTGCCAGCAGCTTTCAAGAGTTCAATGAGCAGTTCTTC. It yields the protein CASSFQEFNEQFF.

This chain uses TRBV29-1 with TRBJ1-2, with D unclear. Germline assignment: CDR1 SQVTM and CDR2 ANQGSEA. The ends were cut back, 3 bases at V and 4 bases at J, with 9 bases in the middle. The CDR3 length is 12 residues. CDR3 coding DNA: TGCAGCGTTGATGGGTTACTCTATGGCTACACCTTC. It translates to CSVDGLLYGYTF.

The CDR3: CASSLNRAGTGELFF. The CDR3, as DNA: TGTGCCAGCAGCTTGAACAGGGCGGGGACCGGGGAGCTGTTTTTT. This chain uses TRBV5-4 with TRBJ2-2; D may match TRBD1 or TRBD2 (6 bases each). The CDR3 runs to 15 residues. The V end lost 1 base, the J end lost 5 bases, and 12 bases lay between the germline ends. Germline CDR1 and CDR2: SGHNT and YYREEE (reference sequence).

The V and J genes are TRBV15 and TRBJ1-5; the D gene is possibly TRBD1 (6 bases). This CDR3 is built from 15 residues. Germline-derived CDR1 and CDR2 are LNHNV and YYDKDF (reference sequence). V lost 7 bases, J lost 0 bases, and 13 bases lay in between. CDR3 in DNA: TGTGCCACCACCCCGGACAGCCATAGCAATCAGCCCCAGCATTTT. Its translation is CATTPDSHSNQPQHF.

This clone was observed a single time. The rearrangement uses TRBV6-6 and TRBJ2-3, with D perhaps TRBD2 (5 bases). Trimming removed 1 base from V and 0 bases from J, with 8 bases in between. This CDR3 has 15 residues. CDR1 and CDR2 from the germline V gene are MNHNY and SVGAGI (reference sequence). The CDR3 spells CASSYWAGSTDTQYF. The CDR3 bases are TGTGCCAGCAGTTACTGGGCGGGTAGCACAGATACGCAGTATTTT.

The rearrangement links TRBV28 to TRBJ2-1, with TRBD1 matching 7 bases. V lost 7 bases, J lost 8 bases, and 11 bases stayed unmatched. Looked up from germline, CDR1 is MDHEN and CDR2 is SYDVKM. This CDR3 region has 14 residues. CDR3 coding DNA: TGTGCCAGCACCGGGACAGTAGCTAACGATGAGCAGTTCTTC. It codes for CASTGTVANDEQFF.

The J gene is TRBJ2-7, the V gene TRBV6-1; D not resolved. The CDR3 contains 12 residues. Trimming cost V 2 bases and J 5 bases, with 7 bases left between them. CDR1 MNHNS and CDR2 SASEGT come from the germline V gene. The CDR3 DNA reads TGTGCCAGCAGTGAATATCGGGACGAGCAGTACTTC. This codes for CASSEYRDEQYF.

The genes are TRBV9 and TRBJ2-1; TRBD2 might be the D (6 bases). From germline, CDR1 is SGDLS and CDR2 YYNGEE. CDR3 length: 12 amino acids. V lost 4 bases, J lost 12 bases, and 14 bases lay in between. The CDR3: CASSTGSGLQFF. CDR3 nucleotides: TGTGCCAGCAGCACGGGGAGCGGGTTGCAGTTCTTC.

V and J are TRBV28 and TRBJ2-4, with a tentative D call TRBD2 (6 bases). CDR1 and CDR2 from the germline V gene are MDHEN and SYDVKM. The CDR3 is made up of 16 amino acids. Trimming took 3 bases from V and 8 from J, leaving 20 bases between them. The CDR3 region has the DNA TGTGCCAGCAGTTTCGGGGGTGGGTCTGGAGGAGACATTCAGTACTTC. This sequence encodes CASSFGGGSGGDIQYF.

The CDR3 is CASSRRGLDYGYTF. The CDR3 DNA reads as TGTGCCAGCAGCCGAAGGGGGCTGGACTATGGCTACACCTTC. The chain links TRBV5-4 to TRBJ1-2; 7 bases are shared with TRBD1. V was pared by 4 bases and J by 3 bases, with 6 bases of the junction left unmatched. The CDR3 is 14 residues long. Germline V gene sequence: CDR1 SGHNT, CDR2 YYREEE (reference sequence).

CDR3 sequence (DNA): TGTGCCAGCAGCTCGGGGGTGACAGGTCAGCCCCAGCATTTT. It encodes CASSSGVTGQPQHF. The chain recombines TRBV5-4 with TRBJ1-5, with a tentative D call TRBD1 (6 bases). CDR1 is SGHNT and CDR2 is YYREEE in the germline V gene (reference sequence). V was trimmed by 3 bases and J by 6 bases, leaving 13 bases between them. This CDR3 comprises 14 residues.

The V call is TRBV27, the J call TRBJ1-5; a weak D match, TRBD1 (5 bases). Trimming removed 4 bases from V and 0 bases from J, with 13 bases in between. CDR3 size: 16 residues. Germline CDR1 and CDR2: MNHEY and SMNVEV (reference sequence). The CDR3 sequence is CASSYLGGNSNQPQHF. CDR3 sequence (DNA): TGTGCCAGCAGTTACCTGGGGGGTAATAGCAATCAGCCCCAGCATTTT.

The V call is TRBV2, the J call TRBJ1-2; the match to TRBD1 covers 8 bases. Germline CDR1 and CDR2: SNHLY and FYNNEI. The CDR3 length is 14 residues. J gave up 7 bases and V 4 bases, and 8 bases lay outside the gene matches. The CDR3 nucleotides are TGTGCCAGCAGTGGGACAGGGTTGGAGTTTGGCTACACCTTC. This translates into CASSGTGLEFGYTF.

This chain joins TRBV4-1 and TRBJ2-5, with D possibly being TRBD2 (5 bases). This CDR3 region has 17 residues. Germline CDR1 MGHRA, CDR2 YSYEKL. Trimming pared 0 bases from V and 2 bases from J, leaving 16 bases between. The chain's CDR3 is CASSQDVGFQRQETQYF. The CDR3 DNA reads as TGCGCCAGCAGCCAAGATGTGGGCTTCCAGCGGCAAGAGACCCAGTACTTC.

This sequence joins TRBV10-2 and TRBJ2-7; no reliable D call. Trimming pared 3 bases from V and 2 bases from J, leaving 8 bases between. Germline V CDR1 and CDR2: WSHSY, SAAADI. This CDR3 contains 13 residues. The CDR3 sequence: CASSERQTYEQYF. The DNA of the CDR3 is TGCGCCAGCAGTGAAAGACAAACCTACGAGCAGTACTTC.

The chain has TRBV5-1 and TRBJ2-1; D is perhaps TRBD2 (6 bases). CDR3 length equals 12 residues. V lost 6 bases, J lost 6 bases, and 10 bases lay in between. CDR1 is SGHRS, CDR2 YFSETQ, per germline. The CDR3 nucleotides read TGCGCCAGCAAGGTGGGGGGCAATGAGCAGTTCTTC. Its protein product is CASKVGGNEQFF.

The chain carries TRBV19 and TRBJ1-1, with a weak D call TRBD1 (5 bases). CDR1 LNHDA and CDR2 SQIVND come from the germline V gene (reference sequence). There are 17 residues in the CDR3. Trimming took 5 bases from V and 3 from J, leaving 22 bases between them. The CDR3 bases are TGTGCCAGTAGTGCAACCGGGACGGATACGGGGGACACTGAAGCTTTCTTT. Protein sequence: CASSATGTDTGDTEAFF.